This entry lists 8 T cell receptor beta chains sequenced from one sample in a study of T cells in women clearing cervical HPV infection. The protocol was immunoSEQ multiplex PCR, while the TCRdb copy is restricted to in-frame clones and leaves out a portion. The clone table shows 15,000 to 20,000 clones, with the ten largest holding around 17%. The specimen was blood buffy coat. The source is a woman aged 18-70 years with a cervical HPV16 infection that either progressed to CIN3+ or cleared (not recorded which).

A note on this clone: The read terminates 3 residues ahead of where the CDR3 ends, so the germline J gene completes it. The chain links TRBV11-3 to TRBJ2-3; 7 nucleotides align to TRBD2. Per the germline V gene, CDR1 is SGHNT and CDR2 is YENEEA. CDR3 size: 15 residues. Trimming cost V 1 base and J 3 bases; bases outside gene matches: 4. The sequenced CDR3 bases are TGTGCCAGCAGCTTAGGGCGGGGGAGTACAGATACG. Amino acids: CASSLGRGSTDT. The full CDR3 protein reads CASSLGRGSTDTQYF.

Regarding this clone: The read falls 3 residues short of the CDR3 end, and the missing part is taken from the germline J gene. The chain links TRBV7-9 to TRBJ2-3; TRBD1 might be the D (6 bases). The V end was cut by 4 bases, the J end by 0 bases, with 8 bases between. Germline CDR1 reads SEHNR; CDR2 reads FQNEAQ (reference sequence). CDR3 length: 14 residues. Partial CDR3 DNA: TGTGCCAGCAGCTCCCAGGGGAGCACAGATACG. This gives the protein CASSSQGSTDT. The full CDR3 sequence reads CASSSQGSTDTQYF.

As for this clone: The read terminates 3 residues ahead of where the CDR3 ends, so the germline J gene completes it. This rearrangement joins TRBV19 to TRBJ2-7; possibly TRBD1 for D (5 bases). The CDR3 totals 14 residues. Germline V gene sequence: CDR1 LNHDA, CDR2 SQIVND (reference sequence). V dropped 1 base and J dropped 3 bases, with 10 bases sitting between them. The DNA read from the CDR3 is TGTGCCAGTAGTATAGTCGACAGCCTCTACGAG. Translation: CASSIVDSLYE. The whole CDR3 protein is CASSIVDSLYEQYF.

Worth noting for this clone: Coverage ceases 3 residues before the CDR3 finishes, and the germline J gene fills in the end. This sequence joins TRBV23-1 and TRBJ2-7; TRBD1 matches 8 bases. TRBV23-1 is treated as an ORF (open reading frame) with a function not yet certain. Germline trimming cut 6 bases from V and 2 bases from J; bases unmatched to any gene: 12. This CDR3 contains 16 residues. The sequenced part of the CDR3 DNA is TGCGCCAGCAGCCCCACCGCGGGACAGGCCACCTACGAG. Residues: CASSPTAGQATYE. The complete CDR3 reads CASSPTAGQATYEQYF.

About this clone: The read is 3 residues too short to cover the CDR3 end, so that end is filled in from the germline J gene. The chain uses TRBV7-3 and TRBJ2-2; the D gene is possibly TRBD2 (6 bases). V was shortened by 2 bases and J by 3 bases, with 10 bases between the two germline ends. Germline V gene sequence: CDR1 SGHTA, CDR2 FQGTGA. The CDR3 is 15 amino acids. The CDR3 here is CASSLRGEDTGELFF. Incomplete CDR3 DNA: TGTGCCAGCAGCTTACGAGGGGAGGACACCGGGGAG.

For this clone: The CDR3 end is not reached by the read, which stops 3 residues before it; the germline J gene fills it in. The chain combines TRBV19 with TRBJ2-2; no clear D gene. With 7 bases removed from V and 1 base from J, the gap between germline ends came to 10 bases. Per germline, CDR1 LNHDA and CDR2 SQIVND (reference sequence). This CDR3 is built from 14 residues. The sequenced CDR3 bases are TGTGCCAGTACTCCACCCAGGAACACCGGGGAG. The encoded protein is CASTPPRNTGE. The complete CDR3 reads CASTPPRNTGELFF.

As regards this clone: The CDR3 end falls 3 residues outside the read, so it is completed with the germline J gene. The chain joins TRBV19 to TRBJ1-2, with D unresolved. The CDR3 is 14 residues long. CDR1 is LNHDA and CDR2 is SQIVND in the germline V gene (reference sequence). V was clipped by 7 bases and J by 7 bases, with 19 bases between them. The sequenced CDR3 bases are TGTGCCAGTAACCTTAGACAAGGGCGCTTTGGC. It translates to CASNLRQGRFG. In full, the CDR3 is CASNLRQGRFGYTF.

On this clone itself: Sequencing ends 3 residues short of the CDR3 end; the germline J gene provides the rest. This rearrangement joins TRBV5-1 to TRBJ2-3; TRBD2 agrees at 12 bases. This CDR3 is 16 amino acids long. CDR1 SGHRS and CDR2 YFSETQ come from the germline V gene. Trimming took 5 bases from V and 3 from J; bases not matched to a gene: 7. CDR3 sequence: CASRRWTSGATDTQYF. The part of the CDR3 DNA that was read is TGCGCCAGCAGACGATGGACTAGCGGGGCTACAGATACG.